This T cell receptor (beta chain) came from a study of long-term antiretroviral therapy in people with HIV. Germline CDR1 reads GTSNPN; CDR2 reads SVGIG (reference sequence). The CDR3 covers 15 residues. V shed 2 bases and J 3 bases; nucleotides not matched to a gene: 8. Every participant gave one or more pre-ART and two or more post-ART PBMC samples. They ran version v3.0 of the immunoSEQ assay at survey level. Here immunoSEQ multiplex PCR was the method, and the copy in TCRdb shows in-frame clones only, minus some. The sample carries about 30,000 clones, approximately 86% recorded once. The sequence was collected from a man in his forties with HIV. The chain links TRBV30 to TRBJ2-3, with 7 bases that match TRBD1. The sequences come from unsorted PBMCs, collected 3 years after starting antiretroviral therapy. The CDR3, as DNA: TGTGCCTGGAGTCACGGGACAGAGGGAACAGATACGCAGTATTTT. This sequence encodes CAWSHGTEGTDTQYF.